The T cell receptor beta chain under discussion was sequenced for a study of blood T cell repertoires in COVID-19. Turning to the study itself: Donors in the United States, Italy and Spain gave samples during acute or convalescent COVID-19. Sample material is recorded as cDNA or gDNA derived from T cells, B-cell-depleted T cells, or PBMCs.

In the original processing: Cell counts per sample came from amplifying reference gene primers. Clones were read by immunoSEQ multiplex PCR, and TCRdb kept only the in-frame ones, dropping some. That table furnishes V, J and clone size, whereas the DNA furnished D and trimming. The repertoire holds about 250,000 clones, with 88% as singletons. Sequenced: peripheral blood. The sequence was obtained from an older man with acute or convalescent COVID-19.

The CDR3 protein is CASSSAGMNTEAFF. CDR3 in DNA: TGTGCCAGCAGCTCCGCGGGCATGAACACTGAAGCTTTCTTT. The V and J genes are TRBV7-2 and TRBJ1-1; no clear D gene. V was cut by 4 bases and J by 0 bases, with 9 bases left in between. CDR3 size: 14 residues. Per the germline V gene, CDR1 is SGHTA and CDR2 is FQGNSA.